One and the same sample provided the 6 T cell receptor beta chains below, sequenced in a study of blood T cell repertoires in COVID-19. The table came from immunoSEQ multiplex PCR; TCRdb's copy has only in-frame clones and leaves some out. This table holds about 95,000 clones, approximately 91% found once. Sequencing used peripheral blood. The receptors were gathered from a woman in her 70s with acute or convalescent COVID-19.

The chain employs TRBV18 and TRBJ2-5, with TRBD2 identical over 12 bases. Germline V gene data show CDR1 as KGHSH and CDR2 as LQKENI. The CDR3 spans 15 residues. The V gene end was trimmed by 3 bases and the J gene end by 4 bases; junction bases not matched to a gene: 3. The CDR3 protein is CASSPPGLAGETQYF. The CDR3 bases are TGTGCCAGCTCACCGCCGGGACTAGCGGGAGAGACCCAGTACTTC.

CDR3 sequence (DNA): TGCGCCAGCACCCCCGACAGGGGGCCTGGCTACACCTTC. This encodes CASTPDRGPGYTF. The V gene is TRBV5-1, the J gene TRBJ1-2, with TRBD1 matching over 10 bases. The CDR3 runs 13 residues. Germline CDR1 is SGHRS and CDR2 is YFSETQ. V dropped 6 bases and J dropped 7; count of bases not matched to a gene: 6.

CDR3 in DNA: TGCGCCAGCAGAGAGGGACTAGCGGGGTCCCTTCAGTACTTC. Translating gives CASREGLAGSLQYF. The V call is TRBV5-1, the J call TRBJ2-4; 13 nucleotides align to TRBD2. This CDR3 comprises 14 residues. Losses at the gene ends were 5 bases for V and 11 bases for J; bases not matched to a gene: 7. Germline V gene sequence: CDR1 SGHRS, CDR2 YFSETQ.

In DNA form, the CDR3 reads TGTGCCAGCAGCAGTGGACTTCTAAACACCGGGGAGCTGTTTTTT. This codes for CASSSGLLNTGELFF. This chain connects TRBV7-2 to TRBJ2-2; tentative D call: TRBD2 (5 bases). The CDR3 totals 15 residues. The V end was cut by 5 bases, the J end by 2 bases, with 12 bases between. The germline V gene has CDR1 SGHTA and CDR2 FQGNSA. Drawing the rest from reference TRBV7-2 and TRBJ2-2, the complete variable domain is GAGVSQSPSNKVTEKGKDVELRCDPISGHTALYWYRQSLGQGLEFLIYFQGNSAPDKSGLPSDRFSAERTGGSVSTLTIQRTQQEDSAVYLCASSSGLLNTGELFFGEGSRLTVL.

This chain links TRBV10-2 with TRBJ2-3; D is possibly TRBD1 (6 bases). The CDR3 is 16 residues long. Trimming stripped 2 bases from V and 3 bases from J, with 15 bases between. The V gene's germline CDR1 is WSHSY and CDR2 SAAADI. CDR3 coding DNA: TGCGCCAGCAGTGAGGTCTGGGGGCGATGGACAGATACGCAGTATTTT. Its translation is CASSEVWGRWTDTQYF.

The chain has TRBV19 and TRBJ2-2; 7 bases agree with TRBD2. The CDR3 runs 15 residues. Per germline, CDR1 LNHDA and CDR2 SQIVND (reference sequence). V was clipped by 5 bases and J by 2 bases; unmatched bases: 5. DNA for the CDR3: TGTGCCAGTAGTCTGGGGGGGGATAACACCGGGGAGCTGTTTTTT. Protein: CASSLGGDNTGELFF.